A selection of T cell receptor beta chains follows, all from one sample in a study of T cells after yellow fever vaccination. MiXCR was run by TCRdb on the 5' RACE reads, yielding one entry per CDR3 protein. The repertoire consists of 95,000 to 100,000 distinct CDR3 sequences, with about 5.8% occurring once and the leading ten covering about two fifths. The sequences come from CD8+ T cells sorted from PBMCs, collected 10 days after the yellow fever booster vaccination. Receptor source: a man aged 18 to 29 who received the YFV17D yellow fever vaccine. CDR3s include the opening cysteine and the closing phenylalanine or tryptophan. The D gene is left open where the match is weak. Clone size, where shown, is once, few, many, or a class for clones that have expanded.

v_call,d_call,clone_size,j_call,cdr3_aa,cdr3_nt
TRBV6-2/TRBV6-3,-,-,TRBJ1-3,CASSSRGNTIYF,TGTGCCAGCAGTTCCCGCGGAAACACCATATATTTT
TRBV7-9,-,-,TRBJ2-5,CASSPPNGETQYF,TGTGCCAGCAGCCCCCCCAATGGAGAGACCCAGTACTTC
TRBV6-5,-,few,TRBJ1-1,CASSYRDWNTEAFF,TGTGCCAGCAGTTACCGGGACTGGAACACTGAAGCTTTCTTT
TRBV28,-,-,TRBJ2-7,CASSFGDGTYEQYF,TGTGCCAGCAGTTTCGGGGACGGTACCTACGAGCAGTACTTC
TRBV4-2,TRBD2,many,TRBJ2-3,CASSQAGLAPTDTQYF,TGTGCCAGCAGCCAAGCGGGACTAGCCCCCACAGATACGCAGTATTTT
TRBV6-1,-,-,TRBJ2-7,CASSERSYRNSYEQYF,TGTGCCAGCAGTGAAAGGTCTTACAGAAACTCCTACGAGCAGTACTTC
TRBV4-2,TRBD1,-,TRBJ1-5,CASSQEGTGAYQPQHF,TGTGCCAGCAGCCAGGAAGGGACAGGGGCGTATCAGCCCCAGCATTTT
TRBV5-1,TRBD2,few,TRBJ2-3,CASSSGLAGGWSTDTQYF,TGCGCCAGCAGCTCGGGACTAGCGGGGGGCTGGAGCACAGATACGCAGTATTTT
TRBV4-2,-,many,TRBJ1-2,CASSHPLGGAEYGYTF,TGTGCCAGCAGCCATCCCTTGGGGGGGGCAGAATATGGCTACACCTTC
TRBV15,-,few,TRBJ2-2,CATSRDIVLGEQGNTGELFF,TGTGCCACCAGCAGAGATATTGTATTGGGGGAACAGGGTAACACCGGGGAGCTGTTTTTT
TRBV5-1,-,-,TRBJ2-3,CASTNGGRNTDTQYF,TGCGCCAGCACCAATGGGGGACGCAACACAGATACGCAGTATTTT
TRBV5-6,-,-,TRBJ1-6,CASSLRGSPLHF,TGTGCCAGCAGCCTGAGGGGTTCACCCCTCCACTTT
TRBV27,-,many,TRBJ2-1,CASSRGSTINEQFF,TGTGCCAGCAGTCGAGGTAGCACGATCAATGAGCAGTTCTTC
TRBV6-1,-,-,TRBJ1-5,CASRGHNQPQHF,TGTGCCAGCAGGGGACATAATCAGCCCCAGCATTTT
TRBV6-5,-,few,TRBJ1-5,CASSPTGGRGQPQHF,TGTGCCAGCAGTCCTACCGGGGGCAGGGGTCAGCCCCAGCATTTT
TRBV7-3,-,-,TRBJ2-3,CASSFPSSGRSTDTQYF,TGTGCCAGCAGCTTCCCAAGTAGCGGACGCAGCACAGATACGCAGTATTTT
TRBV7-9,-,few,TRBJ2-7,CASSPLGPNYEQYF,TGTGCCAGCAGCCCGTTGGGACCCAACTACGAGCAGTACTTC
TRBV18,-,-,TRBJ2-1,CASSLVGPPYNEQFF,TGTGCCAGCTCACTGGTGGGGCCCCCCTACAATGAGCAGTTCTTC
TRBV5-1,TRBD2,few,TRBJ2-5,CASSFLRLAGPIGETQYF,TGCGCCAGCAGCTTCCTGCGTCTAGCGGGCCCTATAGGGGAGACCCAGTACTTC
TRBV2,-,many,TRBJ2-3,CAREGNYDIQSSTDTQYF,TGTGCCAGGGAAGGGAACTACGATATTCAGTCTAGCACAGATACGCAGTATTTT
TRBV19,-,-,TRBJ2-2,CASSITGTNTGELFF,TGTGCCAGTAGTATTACCGGGACCAACACCGGGGAGCTGTTTTTT
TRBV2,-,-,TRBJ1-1,CASRESTEAFF,TGTGCCAGCAGGGAATCGACTGAAGCTTTCTTT
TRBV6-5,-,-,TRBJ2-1,CASSYSGSQGYNEQFF,TGTGCCAGCAGTTACTCGGGCTCTCAGGGCTACAATGAGCAGTTCTTC
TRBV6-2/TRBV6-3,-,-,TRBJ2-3,CASSHLRETDTQYF,TGTGCCAGCAGTCACCTCAGGGAGACAGATACGCAGTATTTT
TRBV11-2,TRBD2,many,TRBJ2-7,CARRSGTSRHEQYF,TGTGCCAGGAGGTCCGGGACTAGCCGCCACGAGCAGTACTTC
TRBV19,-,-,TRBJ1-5,CASSILVGVNQPQHF,TGTGCCAGTAGTATCTTGGTAGGGGTGAATCAGCCCCAGCATTTT
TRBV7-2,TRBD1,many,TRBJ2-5,CASSGTGGPYQETQYF,TGTGCCAGCAGCGGGACAGGGGGCCCGTACCAAGAGACCCAGTACTTC
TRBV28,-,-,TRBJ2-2,CASGERGDYGELFF,TGTGCCAGCGGCGAAAGGGGGGACTACGGGGAGCTGTTTTTT
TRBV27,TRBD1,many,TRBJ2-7,CASSLAGTANYEQYF,TGTGCCAGCAGTTTAGCCGGGACAGCCAACTACGAGCAGTACTTC
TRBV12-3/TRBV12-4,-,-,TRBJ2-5,CASSLNRQETQYF,TGTGCCAGCAGTTTGAACAGGCAAGAGACCCAGTACTTC
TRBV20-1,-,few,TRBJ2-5,CSARRDSQRETQYF,TGCAGTGCTAGGAGGGACTCCCAAAGAGAGACCCAGTACTTC
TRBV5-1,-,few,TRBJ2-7,CASSLESQSSYEQYF,TGCGCCAGCAGCTTGGAATCTCAAAGTTCCTACGAGCAGTACTTC
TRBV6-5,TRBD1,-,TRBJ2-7,CASRQRQGDYEQYF,TGTGCCAGCAGGCAACGACAGGGCGACTACGAGCAGTACTTC
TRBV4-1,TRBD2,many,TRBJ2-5,CASSPSPGGKKETQYF,TGCGCCAGCAGCCCCTCCCCGGGAGGAAAAAAAGAGACCCAGTACTTC
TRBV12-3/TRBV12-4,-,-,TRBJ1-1,CASSLSGNEMDTEAFF,TGTGCCAGCAGTTTATCCGGGAACGAGATGGACACTGAAGCTTTCTTT
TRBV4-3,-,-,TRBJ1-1,CASSQDSKGTAEAFF,TGCGCCAGCAGCCAAGATTCCAAGGGAACGGCTGAAGCTTTCTTT
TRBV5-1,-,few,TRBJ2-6,CASSLGGSSGANVLTF,TGCGCCAGCAGCTTAGGGGGTTCCTCTGGGGCCAACGTCCTGACTTTC
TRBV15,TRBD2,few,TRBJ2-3,CATSETSRGNTDTQYF,TGTGCCACCAGCGAGACTAGCCGGGGGAACACAGATACGCAGTATTTT
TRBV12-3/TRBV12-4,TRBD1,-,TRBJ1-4,CASSWWTGLGEKLFF,TGTGCCAGCAGTTGGTGGACAGGGCTTGGTGAAAAACTGTTTTTT
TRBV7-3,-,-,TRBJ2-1,CASSLARSSYNEQFF,TGTGCCAGCAGCTTAGCCCGGAGCTCCTACAATGAGCAGTTCTTC
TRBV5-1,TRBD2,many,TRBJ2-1,CASSLATSGPYNEQFF,TGCGCCAGCAGCTTGGCGACTAGCGGGCCTTACAATGAGCAGTTCTTC
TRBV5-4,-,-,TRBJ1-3,CASSFGPGGNTIYF,TGTGCCAGCAGCTTTGGGCCCGGAGGAAACACCATATATTTT
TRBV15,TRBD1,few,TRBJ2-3,CATSIRDRGLSTQYF,TGTGCCACCAGCATCCGGGACAGGGGGCTGTCGACGCAGTATTTT
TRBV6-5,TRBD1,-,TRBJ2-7,CASSSGQAQGQYF,TGTGCCAGCAGTTCGGGACAGGCACAGGGGCAGTACTTC
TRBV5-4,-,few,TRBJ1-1,CASSLWGEFTEAFF,TGTGCCAGCAGCTTGTGGGGGGAATTCACTGAAGCTTTCTTT
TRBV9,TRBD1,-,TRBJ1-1,CASSLRDSGQKDMSTEAFF,TGTGCCAGCAGCTTAAGAGACTCGGGACAGAAGGACATGAGCACTGAAGCTTTCTTT
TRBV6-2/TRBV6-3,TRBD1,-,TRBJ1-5,CASISTGSGQPQHF,TGTGCCAGCATCTCGACAGGGTCGGGACAGCCCCAGCATTTT
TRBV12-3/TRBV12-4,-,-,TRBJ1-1,CASSLAAGAVTEAFF,TGTGCCAGCAGTTTAGCCGCGGGCGCCGTCACTGAAGCTTTCTTT
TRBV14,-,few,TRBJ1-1,CASSQGTGMRTEAFF,TGTGCCAGCAGCCAAGGAACGGGGATGAGAACTGAAGCTTTCTTT
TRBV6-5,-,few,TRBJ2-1,CASSVDSPNEQFF,TGTGCCAGCAGTGTGGACAGCCCCAATGAGCAGTTCTTC
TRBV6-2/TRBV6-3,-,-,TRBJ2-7,CASEGLGYEQYF,TGTGCCAGCGAGGGACTGGGCTACGAGCAGTACTTC
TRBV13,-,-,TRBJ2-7,CASSFQQYEQYF,TGTGCCAGCAGCTTTCAGCAGTACGAGCAGTACTTC
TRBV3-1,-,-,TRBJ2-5,CASSQAGTGQETQYF,TGTGCCAGCAGCCAAGCCGGGACTGGACAAGAGACCCAGTACTTC
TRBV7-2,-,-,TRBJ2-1,CASSLAGTSSNEQFF,TGTGCCAGCAGCTTAGCCGGGACTTCCTCGAATGAGCAGTTCTTC
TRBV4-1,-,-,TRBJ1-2,CASSTGTTNYGYTF,TGCGCCAGCAGTACGGGTACAACTAACTATGGCTACACCTTC
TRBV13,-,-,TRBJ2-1,CASAATNNEQFF,TGTGCCAGCGCAGCGACGAACAATGAGCAGTTCTTC
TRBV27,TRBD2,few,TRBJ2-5,CASRVPSGGHETQYF,TGTGCCAGCAGGGTACCCAGCGGGGGGCATGAGACCCAGTACTTC